Sequencing of this TCR beta chain was carried out in a study of neurological immune-mediated disorders. Study-wide findings and caveats: Phylogenetically, 18 of 34 multiple sclerosis patients' repertoires fell into one related-CDR3 cluster, a possible signature.

This clonotype was counted ten times or more. The antigen is not known. As for the cDNA, it was generated by 5'RACE with 10-nucleotide random UMIs. Using its own MiXCR run on the 5' RACE reads, TCRdb lists one record per CDR3 protein. The top ten hold approximately 3% of the sample, which has more than 45,000 distinct CDR3 sequences, over 2% seen once. The sequenced sample was PBMCs. The sequence was collected from a man aged 50 or older with multiple sclerosis.

The chain's CDR3 is CASSQDGTVLSYEQYF. The DNA for the CDR3 is TGCGCCAGCAGCCAAGATGGAACAGTTCTGTCCTACGAGCAGTACTTC. The chain joins TRBV4-3 to TRBJ2-7; D remains ambiguous. CDR1 LGHNA and CDR2 YSLEER come from the germline V gene. Deletions cut 0 bases from V and 1 base from J, with 13 bases between. The CDR3 extends over 16 amino acids.